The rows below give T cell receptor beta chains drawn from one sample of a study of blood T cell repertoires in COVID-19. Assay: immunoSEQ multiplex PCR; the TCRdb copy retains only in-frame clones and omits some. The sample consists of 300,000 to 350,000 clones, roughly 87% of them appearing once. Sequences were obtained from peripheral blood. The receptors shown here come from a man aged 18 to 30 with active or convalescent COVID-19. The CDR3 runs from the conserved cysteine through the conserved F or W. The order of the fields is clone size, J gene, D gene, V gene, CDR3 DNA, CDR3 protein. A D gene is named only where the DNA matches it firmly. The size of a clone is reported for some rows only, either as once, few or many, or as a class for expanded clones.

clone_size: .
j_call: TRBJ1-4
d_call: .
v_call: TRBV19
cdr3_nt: TGTGCCAGTAGTATAGATCGGACAGCCTGGAATGAAAAACTGTTTTTT
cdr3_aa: CASSIDRTAWNEKLFF

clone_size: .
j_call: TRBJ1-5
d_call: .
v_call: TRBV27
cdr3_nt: TGTGCCAGCAGTCCCCGGGGTAGCAATCAGCCCCAGCATTTT
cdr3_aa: CASSPRGSNQPQHF

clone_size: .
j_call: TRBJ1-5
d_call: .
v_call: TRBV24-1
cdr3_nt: TGTGCCACCAGTGTCGCACGCTACCCACGCTTTGCCTGCAAAGAAAGCAATCAGCCCCAGCATTTT
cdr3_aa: CATSVARYPRFACKESNQPQHF

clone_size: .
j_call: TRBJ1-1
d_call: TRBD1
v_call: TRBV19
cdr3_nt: TGTGCCAGTAGTATGCACAGGGGGGTCACTGAAGCTTTCTTT
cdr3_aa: CASSMHRGVTEAFF

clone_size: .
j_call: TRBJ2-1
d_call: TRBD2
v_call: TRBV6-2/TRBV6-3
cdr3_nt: TGTGCCAGCAGTACGGGACTAGCGGGGGAAAATGAGCAGTTCTTC
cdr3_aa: CASSTGLAGENEQFF

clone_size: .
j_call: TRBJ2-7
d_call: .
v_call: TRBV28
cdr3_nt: TGTGCCAGCAGTTTCGGGTACGAGCAGTACTTC
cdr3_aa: CASSFGYEQYF

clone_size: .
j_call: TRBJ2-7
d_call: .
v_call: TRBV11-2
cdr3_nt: TGTGCCAGCAGGGGCGCGGGAGAGCAGTACTTC
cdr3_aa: CASRGAGEQYF

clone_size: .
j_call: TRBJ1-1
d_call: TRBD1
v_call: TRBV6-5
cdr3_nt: TGTGCCAGCAGATTCGGGACAGACACTGAAGCTTTCTTT
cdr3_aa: CASRFGTDTEAFF

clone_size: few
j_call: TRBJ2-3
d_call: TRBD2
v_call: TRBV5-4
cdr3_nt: TGTGCCAGCCGAGCTTATCAGCGGGGGCGGGGAGATACGCAGTATTTT
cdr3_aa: CASRAYQRGRGDTQYF

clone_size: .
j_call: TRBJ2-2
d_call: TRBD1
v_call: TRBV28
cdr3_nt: TGTGCCAGCAGACCACAGGGGATCGGCACCGGGGAGCTGTTTTTT
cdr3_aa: CASRPQGIGTGELFF

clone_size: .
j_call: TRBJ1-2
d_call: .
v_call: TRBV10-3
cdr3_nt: TGTGCCTCACGAAGGGAGGCGGATGGCTACACCTTC
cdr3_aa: CASRREADGYTF

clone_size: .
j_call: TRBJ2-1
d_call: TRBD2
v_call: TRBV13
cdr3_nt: TGTGCCAGCAGCTTATTAGCGGGGGTGTACAATGAGCAGTTCTTC
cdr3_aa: CASSLLAGVYNEQFF

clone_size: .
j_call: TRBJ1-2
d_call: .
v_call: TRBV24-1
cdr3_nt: TGTGCCACCAGTGACCCTCAGGCGCGTGGCTACACCTTC
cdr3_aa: CATSDPQARGYTF